This T cell receptor (beta chain) was identified in a study of human T cells and chemical hapten exposure. Whole-study context: Largely, small differences in pooled library volume made per-sample TCR yields vary. Findings of the study overall: TCRs exceeding 1 in 1000 frequency stayed unchanged with DPC sensitization.

MiXCR, run by TCRdb on the 5' RACE reads, gives a single entry per CDR3 protein. This sample carries tens of thousands of distinct CDR3 sequences, roughly 8% of them seen once, and the ten largest clones take over 2%. V was trimmed by 1 base and J by 0 bases, leaving 12 bases between them. This CDR3 comprises 16 residues. Germline V gives CDR1 SGHAT, CDR2 FQNNGV. Blood, whole and unfractionated, served as the source for total RNA extraction. As for this clonotype: Its antigen is not identified.

The chain couples TRBV11-2 to TRBJ1-2; tentatively, D is TRBD1 (6 bases). This TCR was sampled from a male donor in good health. CDR3 sequence: CASSLGPDRANYGYTF. In nucleotides, the CDR3 is TGTGCCAGCAGCTTAGGACCGGACAGAGCTAACTATGGCTACACCTTC.